This is a list of T cell receptor beta chains from one sample in a study of blood T cell repertoires in COVID-19. The method was immunoSEQ multiplex PCR; TCRdb's version includes in-frame clones alone and lacks a portion of them. Of roughly 61,000 clones in the sample, 73% were seen once. The sequencing sample was made of peripheral blood. The receptors were gathered from a woman in her sixties or seventies with acute or convalescent COVID-19. The CDR3 runs from the conserved cysteine through the conserved F or W. Some rows mark clone size as missing; the rest say once, few, many or name a class of expanded clone.

j_gene: TRBJ2-5
abundance: -
v_gene: TRBV19
CDR3aa: CASSLGDSPQETQYF

j_gene: TRBJ1-1
abundance: -
v_gene: TRBV6-5
CDR3aa: CASRRGLNTEAFF

j_gene: TRBJ2-3
abundance: -
v_gene: TRBV9
CDR3aa: CASSVGPLEDTQYF

j_gene: TRBJ1-1
abundance: once
v_gene: TRBV3-1/TRBV3-2
CDR3aa: CASSPATGMGTEAFF

j_gene: TRBJ1-3
abundance: -
v_gene: TRBV27
CDR3aa: CASSYGGGTGNTIYF

j_gene: TRBJ2-1
abundance: -
v_gene: TRBV3-1/TRBV3-2
CDR3aa: CASSQGLAGGNEQFF

j_gene: TRBJ1-2
abundance: once
v_gene: TRBV5-1
CDR3aa: CASSPTGGPYGYTF

j_gene: TRBJ2-2
abundance: -
v_gene: TRBV5-1
CDR3aa: CASKRVAGGQNTGELFF

j_gene: TRBJ1-6
abundance: -
v_gene: TRBV5-5
CDR3aa: CASSQGVTNNSPLHF

j_gene: TRBJ1-1
abundance: -
v_gene: TRBV18
CDR3aa: CASSPVGAAVTEAFF

j_gene: TRBJ2-1
abundance: -
v_gene: TRBV5-1
CDR3aa: CASSWRGGSYNEQFF

j_gene: TRBJ1-2
abundance: -
v_gene: TRBV7-9
CDR3aa: CASSQNYYGYTF

j_gene: TRBJ1-1
abundance: -
v_gene: TRBV7-8
CDR3aa: CASSFPGNTEAFF

j_gene: TRBJ2-7
abundance: -
v_gene: TRBV10-3
CDR3aa: CAISANTRDMSEQYF

j_gene: TRBJ1-2
abundance: -
v_gene: TRBV15
CDR3aa: CATSSAVGGNYGYTF

j_gene: TRBJ1-4
abundance: once
v_gene: TRBV5-4
CDR3aa: CASSRTGLDEKLFF

j_gene: TRBJ1-4
abundance: -
v_gene: TRBV19
CDR3aa: CASKESGQGASNEKLFF

j_gene: TRBJ2-1
abundance: once
v_gene: TRBV5-1
CDR3aa: CASSLIMRGYGNEQFF